These 2 T cell receptor beta chains came from one sample sequenced in a study of beta chain features in type 1 diabetes. Study-wide points: In every one of the four CD4+ subsets, TCRB CDR3s were moderately but significantly shorter in Type 1 diabetes patients.

Antigen specificity for these receptors is unknown. cDNA synthesis used the whole RNA isolate, giving expressed TCRB sequences. TCRdb keeps only in-frame clones here, not all; method: immunoSEQ multiplex PCR. Among 150,000 to 200,000 clones listed, roughly 63% were seen once. Sequenced input: naive CD4+ T cells from blood. All receptors derive from a man younger than 40 with type 1 diabetes.

This chain connects TRBV5-1 to TRBJ2-4, with 8 bases fitting TRBD1. This CDR3 contains 17 residues. The V and J ends lost 0 bases and 5 bases, in that order; junction bases with no gene match: 10. Looked up from germline, CDR1 is SGHRS and CDR2 is YFSETQ. The CDR3 sequence is CASSLALGQGLENIQYF. The CDR3 DNA reads as TGCGCCAGCAGCTTGGCCCTTGGACAGGGCCTGGAAAACATTCAGTACTTC.

The table lists this clone with a few counts. J is TRBJ1-4 and V is TRBV15, with D tentatively TRBD1 (5 bases). V lost 3 bases and J lost 15, with 20 bases in between. Germline CDR1 is LNHNV and CDR2 is YYDKDF (reference sequence). There are 14 residues in the CDR3. For the CDR3, the DNA is TGTGCCACCAGCAGGTTGACCCAGGGATCTTTAATGTTTTTT. It yields the protein CATSRLTQGSLMFF.